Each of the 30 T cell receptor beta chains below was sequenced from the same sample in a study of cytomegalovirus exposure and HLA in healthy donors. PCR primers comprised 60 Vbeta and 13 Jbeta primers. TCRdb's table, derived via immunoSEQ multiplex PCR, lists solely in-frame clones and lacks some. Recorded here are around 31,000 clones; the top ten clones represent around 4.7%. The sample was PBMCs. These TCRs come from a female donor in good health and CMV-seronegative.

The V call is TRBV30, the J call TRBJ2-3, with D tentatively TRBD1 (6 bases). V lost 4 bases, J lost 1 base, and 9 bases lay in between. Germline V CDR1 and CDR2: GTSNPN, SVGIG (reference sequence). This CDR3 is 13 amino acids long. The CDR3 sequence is CAWMRTGTDTQYF. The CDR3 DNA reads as TGTGCCTGGATGAGGACAGGCACAGATACGCAGTATTTT.

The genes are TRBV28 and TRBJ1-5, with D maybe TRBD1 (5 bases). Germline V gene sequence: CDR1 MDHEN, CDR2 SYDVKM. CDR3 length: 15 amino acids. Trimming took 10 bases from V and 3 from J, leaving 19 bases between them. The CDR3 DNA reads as TGTGCCACTCTGCCCTGGCAGGGAAACAATCAGCCCCAGCATTTT. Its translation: CATLPWQGNNQPQHF.

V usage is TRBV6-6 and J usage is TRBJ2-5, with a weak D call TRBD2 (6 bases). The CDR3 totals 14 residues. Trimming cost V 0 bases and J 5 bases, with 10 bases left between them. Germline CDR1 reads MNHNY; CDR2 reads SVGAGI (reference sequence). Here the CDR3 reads CASSYSSAGETQYF. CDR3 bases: TGTGCCAGCAGTTACTCATCCGCGGGGGAGACCCAGTACTTC.

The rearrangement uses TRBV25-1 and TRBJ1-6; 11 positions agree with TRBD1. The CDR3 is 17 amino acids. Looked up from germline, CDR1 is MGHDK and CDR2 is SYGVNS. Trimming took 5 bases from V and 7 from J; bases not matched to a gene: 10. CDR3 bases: TGTGCCAGCAGTTCTGGGACAGGGGGTTTTTTCAATTCACCCCTCCACTTT. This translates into CASSSGTGGFFNSPLHF. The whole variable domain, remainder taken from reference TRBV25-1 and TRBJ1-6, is EADIYQTPRYLVIGTGKKITLECSQTMGHDKMYWYQQDPGMELHLIHYSYGVNSTEKGDLSSESTVSRIRTEHFPLTLESARPSHTSQYLCASSSGTGGFFNSPLHFGNGTRLTVT.

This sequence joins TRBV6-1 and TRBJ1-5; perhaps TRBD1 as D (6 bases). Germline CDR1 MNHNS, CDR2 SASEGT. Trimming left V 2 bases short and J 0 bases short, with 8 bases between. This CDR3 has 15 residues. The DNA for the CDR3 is TGTGCCAGCAGTGAACAGGGGTATAGCAATCAGCCCCAGCATTTT. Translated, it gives CASSEQGYSNQPQHF.

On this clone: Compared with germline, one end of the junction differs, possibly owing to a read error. The CDR3 loop reads CARSEELQYF. DNA for the CDR3: TGTGCCAGAAGTGAAGAACTACAGTACTTC. This sequence joins TRBV6-1 and TRBJ2-7; D is unresolved. Per germline, CDR1 MNHNS and CDR2 SASEGT. This CDR3 comprises 10 residues.

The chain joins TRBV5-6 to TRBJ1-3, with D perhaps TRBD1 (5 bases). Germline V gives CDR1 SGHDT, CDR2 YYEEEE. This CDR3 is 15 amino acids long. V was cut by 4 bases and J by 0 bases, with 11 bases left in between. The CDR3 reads CASSPGHFSGNTIYF. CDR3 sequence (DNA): TGTGCCAGCAGCCCAGGACACTTCTCTGGAAACACCATATATTTT.

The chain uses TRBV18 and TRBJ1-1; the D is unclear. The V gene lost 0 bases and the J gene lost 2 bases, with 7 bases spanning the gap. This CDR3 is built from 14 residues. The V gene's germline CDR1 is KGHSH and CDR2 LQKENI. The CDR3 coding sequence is TGTGCCAGCTCACCACCGAGAGGAAACACTGAAGCTTTCTTT. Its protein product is CASSPPRGNTEAFF.

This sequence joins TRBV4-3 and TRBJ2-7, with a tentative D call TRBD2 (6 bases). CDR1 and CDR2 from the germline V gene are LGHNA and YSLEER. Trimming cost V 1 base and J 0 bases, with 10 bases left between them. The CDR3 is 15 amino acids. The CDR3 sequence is CASSQGDSSSYEQYF. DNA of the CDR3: TGCGCCAGCAGCCAAGGGGACTCAAGCTCCTACGAGCAGTACTTC.

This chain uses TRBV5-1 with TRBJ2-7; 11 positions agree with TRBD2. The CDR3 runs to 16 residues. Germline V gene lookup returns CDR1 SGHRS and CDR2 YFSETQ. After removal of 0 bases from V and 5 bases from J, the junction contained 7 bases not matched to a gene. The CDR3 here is CASSLAEGSGGDEQYF. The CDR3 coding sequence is TGCGCCAGCAGCTTGGCCGAGGGTAGCGGGGGGGACGAGCAGTACTTC.

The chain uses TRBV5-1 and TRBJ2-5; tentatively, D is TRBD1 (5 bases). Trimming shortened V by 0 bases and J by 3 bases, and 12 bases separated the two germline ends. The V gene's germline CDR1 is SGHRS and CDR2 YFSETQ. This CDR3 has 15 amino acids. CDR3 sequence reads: CASSLDGRAEETQYF. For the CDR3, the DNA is TGCGCCAGCAGCTTGGACGGCAGGGCTGAAGAGACCCAGTACTTC.

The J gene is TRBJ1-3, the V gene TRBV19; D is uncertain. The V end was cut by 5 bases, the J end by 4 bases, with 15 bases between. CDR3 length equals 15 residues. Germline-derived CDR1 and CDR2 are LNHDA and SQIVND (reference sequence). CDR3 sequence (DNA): TGTGCCAGTAGTCCGGACTCTGCGGGGGGAAACACCATATATTTT. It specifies CASSPDSAGGNTIYF. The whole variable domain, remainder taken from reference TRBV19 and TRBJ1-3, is DGGITQSPKYLFRKEGQNVTLSCEQNLNHDAMYWYRQDPGQGLRLIYYSQIVNDFQKGDIAEGYSVSREKKESFPLTVTSAQKNPTAFYLCASSPDSAGGNTIYFGEGSWLTVV.

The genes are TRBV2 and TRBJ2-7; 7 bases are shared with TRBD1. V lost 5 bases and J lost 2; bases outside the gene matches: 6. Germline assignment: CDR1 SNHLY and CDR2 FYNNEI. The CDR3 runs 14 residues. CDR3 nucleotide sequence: TGTGCCAGCAGTTCCGGGACAGATACCTACGAGCAGTACTTC. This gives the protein CASSSGTDTYEQYF.

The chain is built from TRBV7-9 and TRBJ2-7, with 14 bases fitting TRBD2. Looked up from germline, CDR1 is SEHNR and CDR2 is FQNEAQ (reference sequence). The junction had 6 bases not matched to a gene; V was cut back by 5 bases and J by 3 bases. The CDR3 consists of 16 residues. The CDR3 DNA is TGTGCCAGCAGCCACCCGACTAGCGGGGGGGACTACGAGCAGTACTTC. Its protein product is CASSHPTSGGDYEQYF.

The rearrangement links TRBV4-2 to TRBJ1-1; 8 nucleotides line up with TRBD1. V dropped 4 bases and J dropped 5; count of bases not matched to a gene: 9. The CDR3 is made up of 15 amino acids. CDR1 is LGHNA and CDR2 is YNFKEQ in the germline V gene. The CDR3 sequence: CASSPRTGSLTEAFF. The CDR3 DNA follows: TGTGCCAGCAGCCCGCGGACAGGGAGTCTGACTGAAGCTTTCTTT.

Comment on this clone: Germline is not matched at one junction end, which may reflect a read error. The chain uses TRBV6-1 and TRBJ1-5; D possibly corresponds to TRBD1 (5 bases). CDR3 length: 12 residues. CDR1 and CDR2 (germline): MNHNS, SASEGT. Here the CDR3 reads CASSDNPTAPNF. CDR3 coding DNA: TGTGCCAGCAGTGACAACCCGACAGCGCCGAATTTT.

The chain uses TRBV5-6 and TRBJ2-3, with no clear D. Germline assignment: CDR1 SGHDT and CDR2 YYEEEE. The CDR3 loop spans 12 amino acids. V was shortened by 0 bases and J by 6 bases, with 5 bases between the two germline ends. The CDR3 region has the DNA TGTGCCAGCAGCTTGGGACTGGATACGCAGTATTTT. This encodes CASSLGLDTQYF.

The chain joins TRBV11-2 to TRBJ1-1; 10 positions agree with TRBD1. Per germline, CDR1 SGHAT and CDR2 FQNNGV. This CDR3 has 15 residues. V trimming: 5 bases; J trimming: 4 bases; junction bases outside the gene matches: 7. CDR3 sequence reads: CASSRAGTGATEAFF. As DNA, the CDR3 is TGTGCCAGCAGCCGCGCCGGGACAGGGGCCACTGAAGCTTTCTTT. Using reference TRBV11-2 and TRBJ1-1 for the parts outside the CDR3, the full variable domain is EAGVAQSPRYKIIEKRQSVAFWCNPISGHATLYWYQQILGQGPKLLIQFQNNGVVDDSQLPKDRFSAERLKGVDSTLKIQPAKLEDSAVYLCASSRAGTGATEAFFGQGTRLTVV.

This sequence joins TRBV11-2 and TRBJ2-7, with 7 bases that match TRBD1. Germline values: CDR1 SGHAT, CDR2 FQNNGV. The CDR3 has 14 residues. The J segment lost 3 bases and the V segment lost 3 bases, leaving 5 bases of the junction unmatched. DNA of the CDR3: TGTGCCAGCAGCTTGGGTCGGGACAGCTACGAGCAGTACTTC. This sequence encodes CASSLGRDSYEQYF.

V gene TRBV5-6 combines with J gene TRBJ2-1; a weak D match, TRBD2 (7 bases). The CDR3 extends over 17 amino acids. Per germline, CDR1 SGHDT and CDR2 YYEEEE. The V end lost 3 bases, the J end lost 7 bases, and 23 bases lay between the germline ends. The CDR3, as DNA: TGTGCCAGCAGCTCTCCGGGGGGCGGGGCCCGGATGAATGAGCAGTTCTTC. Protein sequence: CASSSPGGGARMNEQFF.

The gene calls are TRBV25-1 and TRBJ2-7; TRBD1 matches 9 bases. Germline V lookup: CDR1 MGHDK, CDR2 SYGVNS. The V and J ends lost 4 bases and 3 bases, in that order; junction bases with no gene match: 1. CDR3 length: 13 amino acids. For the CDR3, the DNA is TGTGCCAGCAGTGGGGGACAGGGCTACGAGCAGTACTTC. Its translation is CASSGGQGYEQYF.

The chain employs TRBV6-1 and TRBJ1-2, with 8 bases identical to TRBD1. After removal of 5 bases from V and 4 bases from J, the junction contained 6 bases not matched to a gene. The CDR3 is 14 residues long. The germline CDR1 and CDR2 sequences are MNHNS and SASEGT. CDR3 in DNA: TGTGCCAGCAGTAGGCAGGGGGCGGGCTATGGCTACACCTTC. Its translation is CASSRQGAGYGYTF.

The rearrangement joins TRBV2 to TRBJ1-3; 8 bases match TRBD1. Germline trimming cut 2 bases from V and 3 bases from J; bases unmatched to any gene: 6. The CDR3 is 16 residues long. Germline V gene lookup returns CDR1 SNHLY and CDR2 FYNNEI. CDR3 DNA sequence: TGTGCCAGCAGTGAACGGGCAGGGGGCTATGGAAACACCATATATTTT. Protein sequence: CASSERAGGYGNTIYF.

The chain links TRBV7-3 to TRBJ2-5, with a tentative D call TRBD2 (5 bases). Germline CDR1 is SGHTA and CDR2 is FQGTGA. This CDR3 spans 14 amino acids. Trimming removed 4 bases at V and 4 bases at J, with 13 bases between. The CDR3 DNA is TGTGCCAGCAGCTATGGATCTAGCCCAGAGACCCAGTACTTC. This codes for CASSYGSSPETQYF.

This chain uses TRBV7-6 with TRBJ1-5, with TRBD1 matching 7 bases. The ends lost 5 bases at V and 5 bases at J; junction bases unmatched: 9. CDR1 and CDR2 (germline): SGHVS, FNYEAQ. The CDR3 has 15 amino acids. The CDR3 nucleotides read TGTGCCAGCAGCCCCAGGGGGGCAGACTATCAGCCCCAGCATTTT. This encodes CASSPRGADYQPQHF.

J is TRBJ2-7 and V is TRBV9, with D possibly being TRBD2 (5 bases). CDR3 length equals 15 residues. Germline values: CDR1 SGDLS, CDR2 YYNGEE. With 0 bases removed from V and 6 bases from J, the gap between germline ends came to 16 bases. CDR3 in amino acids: CASSVAPIRAGEQYF. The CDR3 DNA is TGTGCCAGCAGCGTAGCCCCCATAAGGGCGGGCGAGCAGTACTTC.

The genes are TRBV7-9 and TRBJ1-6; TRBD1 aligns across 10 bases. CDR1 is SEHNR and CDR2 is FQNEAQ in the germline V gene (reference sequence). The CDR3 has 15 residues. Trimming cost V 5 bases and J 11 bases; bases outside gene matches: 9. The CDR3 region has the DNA TGTGCCAGCAGCCCGAGGACAGGGGGAGAGGCACCCCTCCACTTT. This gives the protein CASSPRTGGEAPLHF.

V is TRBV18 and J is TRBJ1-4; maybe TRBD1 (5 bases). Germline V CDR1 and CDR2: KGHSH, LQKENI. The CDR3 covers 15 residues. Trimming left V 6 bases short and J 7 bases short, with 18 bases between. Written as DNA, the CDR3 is TGTGCCAGCTCCAGCGAGCCGTCGGGGGGTGAAAAACTGTTTTTT. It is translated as CASSSEPSGGEKLFF. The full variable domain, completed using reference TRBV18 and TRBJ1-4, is NAGVMQNPRHLVRRRGQEARLRCSPMKGHSHVYWYRQLPEEGLKFMVYLQKENIIDESGMPKERFSAEFPKEGPSILRIQQVVRGDSAAYFCASSSEPSGGEKLFFGSGTQLSVL.

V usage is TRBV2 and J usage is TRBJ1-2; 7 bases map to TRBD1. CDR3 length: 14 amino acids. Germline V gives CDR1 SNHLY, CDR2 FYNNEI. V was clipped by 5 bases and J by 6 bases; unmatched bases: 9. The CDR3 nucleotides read TGTGCCAGCAGTTGGGACAGCCCCCACCATGGCTACACCTTC. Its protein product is CASSWDSPHHGYTF.

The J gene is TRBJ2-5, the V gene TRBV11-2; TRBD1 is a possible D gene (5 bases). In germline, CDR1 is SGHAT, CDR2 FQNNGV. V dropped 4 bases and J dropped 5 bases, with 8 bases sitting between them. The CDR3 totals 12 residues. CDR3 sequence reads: CASSWGAETQYF. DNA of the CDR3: TGTGCCAGCAGCTGGGGCGCCGAGACCCAGTACTTC.